The 3 T cell receptor beta chains in this list originate from one sample, sequenced in a study of CD8+ T cells in alopecia areata. Reverse transcription of extracted RNA yielded cDNA, which provided the sequencing template. The table came from immunoSEQ multiplex PCR; TCRdb's copy has only in-frame clones and leaves some out. There are roughly 65,000 clones in the sample; approximately 46% occur only once, and roughly 15% lies in the top ten. The sample was CD8+ T cells sorted from blood, taken at week 0. These receptors originate from a human donor with alopecia areata.

J is TRBJ1-2 and V is TRBV30; D perhaps matches TRBD1 (6 bases). Germline CDR1 GTSNPN, CDR2 SVGIG (reference sequence). V gave up 2 bases and J gave up 6 bases, with 13 bases separating them. The CDR3 has 13 residues. CDR3 nucleotides: TGTGCCTGGAGTCCGGGACAATTGGATGGCTACACCTTC. Its translation is CAWSPGQLDGYTF.

The table lists this clone with a few counts. The chain links TRBV29-1 to TRBJ2-1, with 10 bases lining up with TRBD2. CDR1 is SQVTM and CDR2 is ANQGSEA in the germline V gene. The CDR3 covers 15 residues. J gave up 7 bases and V 8 bases, and 14 bases lay outside the gene matches. DNA for the CDR3: TGCAGCTTCGAAGCGAGCGGGAGGGTTGGAAATGAGCAGTTCTTC. Translated: CSFEASGRVGNEQFF.

The rearrangement links TRBV9 to TRBJ2-7, with no clear D. The V end was cut by 0 bases, the J end by 2 bases, with 9 bases between. This CDR3 contains 14 residues. Germline V gene sequence: CDR1 SGDLS, CDR2 YYNGEE. The CDR3 DNA sequence: TGTGCCAGCAGCGTAGGCTACGGAACCTACGAGCAGTACTTC. Protein: CASSVGYGTYEQYF.